This T cell receptor (beta chain) is drawn from a study of shared clonotypes between healthy human individuals. Study-wide findings and caveats: Shared clonotypes across all four donors exceeded non-shared ones in generation probability.

CDR1 SGDLS and CDR2 YYNGEE come from the germline V gene. V was pared by 4 bases and J by 0 bases, with 17 bases between. The CDR3 is 17 amino acids. Points on this clone: Its antigen remains unidentified.

Assay execution took place at the deep level. Per sorted-subset replicate PCR, input was roughly 220 ng DNA, representing tens of thousands of T cell genomes. Assay used: immunoSEQ multiplex PCR; TCRdb lists only in-frame clones, some missing. The sample yields 2,500,000 or so clones, roughly 92% seen once. The chain carries TRBV9 and TRBJ2-1, with D possibly called TRBD1 or TRBD2 (6 bases each). The sequenced sample consisted of naive CD4+ T cells from PBMCs. Subset: CD45RA+ positively selected. This receptor was taken from a man younger than 35 in good health. Some clones in this sample may be carry-over from other donors' samples. The chain's CDR3 is CASSSKAGTNSYNEQFF. CDR3 in DNA: TGTGCCAGCAGCTCAAAGGCGGGGACAAACTCCTACAATGAGCAGTTCTTC.